This T cell receptor beta chain was retrieved from a study of blood T cell repertoires in COVID-19. Overall study context: From T cells, B-cell-depleted T cells, or PBMCs came the material, which was cDNA or gDNA.

The table lists this clone with a few counts. Authors' methods: Amplification of reference gene primers was used by the study to estimate nucleated cell counts. Data came from immunoSEQ multiplex PCR; TCRdb stores just in-frame clones and leaves some out. The DNA gave D and trimming, while V, J and clone size come from that table. Counted here are approximately 300,000 clones, about 90% occurring once; the ten biggest clones make up roughly 2.3%. The source is a man younger than 35 with active or convalescent COVID-19. The sample consisted of peripheral blood.

The CDR3 here is CASSLVGATGNTIYF. For the CDR3, the DNA is TGCGCCAGCAGCTTGGTAGGGGCTACTGGAAACACCATATATTTT. This sequence joins TRBV5-1 and TRBJ1-3; D is perhaps TRBD1 (5 bases). This CDR3 is 15 amino acids long. V lost 0 bases and J lost 2, with 9 bases in between. Germline V gene data show CDR1 as SGHRS and CDR2 as YFSETQ.